Listed here are 25 T cell receptor beta chains from one sample, sequenced in a study of cytomegalovirus exposure and HLA in healthy donors. PCR involved 60 Vbeta and 13 Jbeta primers. Produced via immunoSEQ multiplex PCR; TCRdb's table is partial and in-frame only. This table has around 170,000 clones, around 80% appearing once. The sequencing input was PBMCs. All receptors derive from a man aged 40-55 years in good health and CMV-seronegative.

The chain combines TRBV5-1 with TRBJ2-7; possible D gene TRBD2, 5 bases. This CDR3 spans 14 amino acids. The germline V gene encodes CDR1 SGHRS and CDR2 YFSETQ. V was shortened by 0 bases and J by 7 bases, with 14 bases between the two germline ends. The CDR3 here is CASSLVADPGEQYF. CDR3 in DNA: TGCGCCAGCAGCTTGGTGGCAGACCCGGGGGAGCAGTACTTC. Complete variable domain (other parts from reference TRBV5-1 and TRBJ2-7): KAGVTQTPRYLIKTRGQQVTLSCSPISGHRSVSWYQQTPGQGLQFLFEYFSETQRNKGNFPGRFSGRQFSNSRSEMNVSTLELGDSALYLCASSLVADPGEQYFGPGTRLTVT.

The J gene is TRBJ1-4, the V gene TRBV7-3; D gene uncertain. Per germline, CDR1 SGHTA and CDR2 FQGTGA. This CDR3 region has 14 residues. V lost 5 bases to trimming and J lost 1 base, with 8 bases between them. DNA for the CDR3: TGTGCCAGCAGCCTTACACGAACTAATGAAAAACTGTTTTTT. It encodes CASSLTRTNEKLFF.

The chain joins TRBV5-1 to TRBJ1-5; D is possibly TRBD1 (6 bases). Trimming left V 0 bases short and J 2 bases short, with 9 bases between. Germline V gene sequence: CDR1 SGHRS, CDR2 YFSETQ. CDR3 length: 15 amino acids. CDR3 nucleotide sequence: TGCGCCAGCAGCTTGGAGGGGGGGGGCAATCAGCCCCAGCATTTT. This translates into CASSLEGGGNQPQHF.

The CDR3 loop reads CASSSGWGAETQYF. The CDR3 coding sequence is TGTGCCAGCAGTAGTGGGTGGGGAGCGGAGACCCAGTACTTC. The genes are TRBV6-5 and TRBJ2-5; tentatively, D is TRBD2 (5 bases). V was shortened by 5 bases and J by 5 bases, with 15 bases between the two germline ends. Germline CDR1 and CDR2: MNHEY and SVGAGI. The CDR3 runs to 14 residues.

The chain employs TRBV5-4 and TRBJ2-1, with 8 bases matching TRBD2. The V and J ends lost 0 bases and 4 bases, in that order; junction bases with no gene match: 6. Germline CDR1 SGHNT, CDR2 YYREEE (reference sequence). The CDR3 has 16 amino acids. The CDR3 nucleotides are TGTGCCAGCAGCTTGGCCCGGGGGGGCCGGTACAATGAGCAGTTCTTC. This encodes CASSLARGGRYNEQFF. Using reference TRBV5-4 and TRBJ2-1 for the parts outside the CDR3, the full variable domain is ETGVTQSPTHLIKTRGQQVTLRCSSQSGHNTVSWYQQALGQGPQFIFQYYREEENGRGNFPPRFSGLQFPNYSSELNVNALELDDSALYLCASSLARGGRYNEQFFGPGTRLTVL.

The CDR3 DNA reads as TGTGCCAGCAGCTTACAGCGGGTCACTGAAGCTTTCTTT. This encodes CASSLQRVTEAFF. The chain carries TRBV6-5 and TRBJ1-1; D gene ambiguous. Trimming cost V 6 bases and J 4 bases, with 12 bases left between them. The germline V gene encodes CDR1 MNHEY and CDR2 SVGAGI. The CDR3 has 13 amino acids.

Points on this clone: In the same sample, other DNA sequences code for this CDR3. The chain employs TRBV5-1 and TRBJ1-4; TRBD1 matches 8 bases. CDR3 size: 14 residues. V dropped 4 bases and J dropped 5; count of bases not matched to a gene: 4. Germline loops: CDR1 SGHRS, CDR2 YFSETQ. The CDR3 region is CASSPGQGNEKLFF. As DNA, the CDR3 is TGCGCCAGCAGCCCCGGACAGGGAAATGAAAAACTGTTTTTT.

The J gene is TRBJ2-7, the V gene TRBV5-6, with 8 bases fitting TRBD2. The germline gives CDR1 SGHDT, CDR2 YYEEEE. The CDR3 extends over 14 amino acids. V gave up 4 bases and J gave up 2 bases; unmatched junction bases: 5. The CDR3 spells CASSATSDTYEQYF. The DNA of the CDR3 is TGTGCCAGCAGCGCGACTAGCGATACCTACGAGCAGTACTTC.

This rearrangement joins TRBV4-2 to TRBJ1-2; D might be TRBD1 (5 bases). Germline assignment: CDR1 LGHNA and CDR2 YNFKEQ. The germline V and J ends were trimmed by 4 bases and 1 base, with 10 bases remaining between them. The CDR3 sequence is 14 residues long. CDR3 sequence reads: CASSPLGGNYGYTF. Here the CDR3 DNA reads TGTGCCAGCAGCCCCCTGGGGGGTAACTATGGCTACACCTTC.

The chain has TRBV19 and TRBJ1-1, with 7 bases lining up with TRBD1. J gave up 3 bases and V 8 bases, and 3 bases lay outside the gene matches. The CDR3 has 12 residues. Germline CDR1 is LNHDA and CDR2 is SQIVND (reference sequence). The CDR3 nucleotides read TGTGCCAGTCTTGACAGGGACACTGAAGCTTTCTTT. Translating it yields CASLDRDTEAFF.

This chain connects TRBV6-1 to TRBJ1-4, with D maybe TRBD1 (5 bases). This CDR3 contains 14 residues. Deletions cut 8 bases from V and 6 bases from J, with 16 bases between. Looked up from germline, CDR1 is MNHNS and CDR2 is SASEGT. In nucleotides, the CDR3 is TGTGCCAGCCTCCCGGGGGGGTGGGATGAAAAACTGTTTTTT. Protein sequence: CASLPGGWDEKLFF.

The genes are TRBV4-2 and TRBJ2-2; D gene ambiguous. V lost 0 bases and J lost 1, with 9 bases in between. The CDR3 contains 16 residues. Germline CDR1 and CDR2: LGHNA and YNFKEQ. The CDR3 region has the DNA TGTGCCAGCAGCCAAGAGTTTGAGGTGAACACCGGGGAGCTGTTTTTT. Amino acid sequence: CASSQEFEVNTGELFF.

V is TRBV29-1 and J is TRBJ1-1, with D perhaps TRBD1 (6 bases). Germline CDR1 reads SQVTM; CDR2 reads ANQGSEA. The CDR3 sequence is 12 residues long. The ends were cut back, 6 bases at V and 5 bases at J, with 13 bases in the middle. CDR3 sequence (DNA): TGCAGCGTGGGCAGGGGATATACTGAAGCTTTCTTT. Encoded protein: CSVGRGYTEAFF.

This chain joins TRBV7-2 and TRBJ2-5, with a tentative D call TRBD2 (5 bases). The end of the DNA aligns better with TRBJ2-7, so the J call may be wrong. There are 16 residues in the CDR3. Per the germline V gene, CDR1 is SGHTA and CDR2 is FQGNSA. CDR3 DNA sequence: TGTGCCAGCAGCTTAGTGGGGAGTGGAAGTCTCCGCGAGCAGTACTTC. This sequence encodes CASSLVGSGSLREQYF.

This clone was seen a few times. The genes are TRBV5-5 and TRBJ1-2, with D perhaps matching TRBD1 (6 bases). This CDR3 is 16 amino acids long. The ends were cut back, 0 bases at V and 4 bases at J, with 16 bases in the middle. Germline lookup yields CDR1 SGHKS and CDR2 YYEKEE (reference sequence). The CDR3 sequence: CASSLVGPAGAYGYTF. The CDR3 DNA is TGTGCCAGCAGCTTGGTAGGGCCGGCAGGGGCCTATGGCTACACCTTC.

This clone has only a few counts. The genes are TRBV15 and TRBJ2-7; no clear D. Germline V gene sequence: CDR1 LNHNV, CDR2 YYDKDF (reference sequence). The CDR3 is 16 amino acids. The V end lost 0 bases, the J end lost 1 base, and 13 bases lay between the germline ends. CDR3 protein: CATSRDYLATSYEQYF. As DNA, the CDR3 is TGTGCCACCAGCAGAGACTATCTCGCCACTTCCTACGAGCAGTACTTC.

V and J are TRBV7-3 and TRBJ2-3; 8 bases match TRBD1. CDR1 and CDR2 from the germline V gene are SGHTA and FQGTGA. The CDR3 has 14 amino acids. V lost 5 bases, J lost 4 bases, and 5 bases stayed unmatched. CDR3 in amino acids: CASSLQTGADTQYF. The CDR3 nucleotides are TGTGCCAGCAGCCTACAGACAGGGGCAGATACGCAGTATTTT. The whole variable domain, filled in from reference TRBV7-3 and TRBJ2-3, reads GAGVSQTPSNKVTEKGKYVELRCDPISGHTALYWYRQSLGQGPEFLIYFQGTGAADDSGLPNDRFFAVRPEGSVSTLKIQRTERGDSAVYLCASSLQTGADTQYFGPGTRLTVL.

This chain joins TRBV18 and TRBJ2-3, with 13 bases matching TRBD2. The V gene's germline CDR1 is KGHSH and CDR2 LQKENI. This CDR3 has 18 residues. Germline trimming cut 6 bases from V and 0 bases from J; bases unmatched to any gene: 9. The CDR3: CASSLGTSGIPSTDTQYF. Here the CDR3 DNA reads TGTGCCAGCTCTCTCGGGACTAGCGGGATCCCTAGCACAGATACGCAGTATTTT.

The CDR3 here is CASSLGAGRSYEQYF. The DNA for the CDR3 is TGTGCCAGCAGCTTGGGTGCGGGGCGCTCCTACGAGCAGTACTTC. The gene calls are TRBV5-4 and TRBJ2-7, with a tentative D call TRBD2 (6 bases). CDR1 and CDR2 from the germline V gene are SGHNT and YYREEE (reference sequence). CDR3 length equals 15 residues. The germline V and J ends were trimmed by 0 bases and 0 bases, with 10 bases remaining between them.

The CDR3 loop reads CASSPGQRNQPQHF. The CDR3 coding sequence is TGTGCCAGCAGTCCCGGACAACGCAATCAGCCCCAGCATTTT. V is TRBV6-5 and J is TRBJ1-5; perhaps TRBD1 as D (5 bases). CDR1 is MNHEY and CDR2 is SVGAGI in the germline V gene. Trimming took off 5 bases at V and 2 bases at J, with 10 bases between the two ends. The CDR3 is made up of 14 amino acids.

The V call is TRBV28, the J call TRBJ2-7; D call uncertain. The germline gives CDR1 MDHEN, CDR2 SYDVKM. V lost 5 bases and J 0 bases, leaving 17 bases between the germline ends. This CDR3 region has 16 residues. This CDR3 reads CASSAYGASYSYEQYF. The CDR3 nucleotides read TGTGCCAGCAGTGCGTACGGAGCCTCCTACTCCTACGAGCAGTACTTC.

This chain joins TRBV15 and TRBJ1-1; no definite D call. The V and J ends lost 2 bases and 0 bases respectively, with 16 bases between them. CDR3 length: 17 amino acids. Germline loops: CDR1 LNHNV, CDR2 YYDKDF (reference sequence). CDR3 region: CATSRRTQRAMNTEAFF. Written as DNA, the CDR3 is TGTGCCACCAGCAGAAGGACCCAGAGGGCCATGAACACTGAAGCTTTCTTT.

The table lists this clone with a count of one. The chain uses TRBV19 and TRBJ2-6; 7 nucleotides align to TRBD2. This CDR3 has 16 amino acids. Germline CDR1 LNHDA, CDR2 SQIVND (reference sequence). V lost 0 bases, J lost 2 bases, and 1 base stayed unmatched. The CDR3 is CASSIDGTTGANVLTF. The CDR3 DNA is TGTGCCAGTAGTATAGATGGGACTACTGGGGCCAACGTCCTGACTTTC.

This clone has only one observation. This chain uses TRBV7-6 with TRBJ2-5; D gene unclear. The CDR3 runs 12 residues. Germline V CDR1 and CDR2: SGHVS, FNYEAQ. V was shortened by 4 bases and J by 5 bases, with 8 bases between the two germline ends. CDR3 nucleotide sequence: TGTGCCAGCAGCTCCGGTCTGGAGACCCAGTACTTC. Its protein product is CASSSGLETQYF.

This sequence joins TRBV30 and TRBJ2-5; D is possibly TRBD2 (6 bases). Germline loops: CDR1 GTSNPN, CDR2 SVGIG (reference sequence). Trimming took 4 bases from V and 2 from J, leaving 11 bases between them. The length of the CDR3 is 13 residues. CDR3: CAWNLAGQETQYF. The CDR3 nucleotides read TGTGCCTGGAACCTGGCGGGACAAGAGACCCAGTACTTC.